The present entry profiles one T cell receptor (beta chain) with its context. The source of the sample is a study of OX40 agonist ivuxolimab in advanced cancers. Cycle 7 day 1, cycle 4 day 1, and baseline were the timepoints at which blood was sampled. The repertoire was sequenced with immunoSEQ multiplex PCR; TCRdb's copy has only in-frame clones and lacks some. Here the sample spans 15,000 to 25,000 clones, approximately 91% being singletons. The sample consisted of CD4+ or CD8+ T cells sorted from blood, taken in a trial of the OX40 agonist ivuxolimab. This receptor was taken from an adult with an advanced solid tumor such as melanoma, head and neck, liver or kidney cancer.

The CDR3 DNA reads as TGTGCCAGCAGGCCAGAGAACTATGGCTACACCTTC. Amino acid sequence: CASRPENYGYTF. The chain has TRBV13 and TRBJ1-2; D gene uncertain. This CDR3 is built from 12 residues. Trimming removed 6 bases from V and 2 bases from J, with 7 bases in between. The germline gives CDR1 PRHDT, CDR2 FYEKMQ (reference sequence).